Listed below are T cell receptor beta chains from one sample, sequenced in a study of response to subunit inactivated influenza vaccine. TCRdb re-called the RT-PCR reads through MiXCR, storing one row per CDR3 protein. This sample has about 240,000 distinct CDR3 sequences, with roughly an eighth found just once. Sequenced material: non-naive T cells sorted from PBMCs, taken 14 to 15 days before vaccination. The source is a man aged 50 to 60 who received an inactivated influenza vaccine. The CDR3 runs from the conserved cysteine through the conserved F or W. A D gene is named only where the DNA matches it firmly. The size field is filled for only some rows; it gives once, few, many or a size class.

few	TRBJ1-2	-	TRBV6-2/TRBV6-3	TGTGCCAGCAGCCGAGGACAGATCTATGGCTACACCTTC	CASSRGQIYGYTF
once	TRBJ2-5	-	TRBV7-6	TGTGCCAGCAGCTTAGCCCCTCCCCCGTCGGAGACCCAGTACTTC	CASSLAPPPSETQYF
many	TRBJ2-1	TRBD2	TRBV20-1	TGCAGTGCTTCGACTAGCCCCGGCACGGAGCAGTTCTTC	CSASTSPGTEQFF
-	TRBJ2-2	TRBD2	TRBV6-1	TGTGCCAGCAAGGGAGGGAGTGTCTGGGAGCTGTTTTTT	CASKGGSVWELFF
many	TRBJ2-7	-	TRBV29-1	TGCAGCGTTGAACATCTAGGGTCCTACGAGCAGTACTTC	CSVEHLGSYEQYF
many	TRBJ2-7	TRBD1	TRBV7-9	TGTGCCAGCGGGACAGCCACCTACGAGCAGTACTTC	CASGTATYEQYF
few	TRBJ2-7	-	TRBV6-1	TGTGCCAGCAGTCCCCGCAGCACAGGGGAGGGCTACGAGCAGTACTTC	CASSPRSTGEGYEQYF
few	TRBJ1-1	-	TRBV9	TGTGCCAGCAGCGTAACACAGGGAGGGACTGAAGCTTTCTTT	CASSVTQGGTEAFF
many	TRBJ2-1	-	TRBV7-2	TGTGCCAGCAGCTTAGTGGCCGCGGGATACAATGAGCAGTTCTTC	CASSLVAAGYNEQFF
few	TRBJ2-4	-	TRBV24-1	TGTGCCACCAGTGATTGGAGGGGAAACATTCAGTACTTC	CATSDWRGNIQYF
-	TRBJ1-4	TRBD1	TRBV27	TGTGCCAGCACCCCAGACAGGGGGCTGTTTTTT	CASTPDRGLFF
few	TRBJ2-5	-	TRBV29-1	TGCAGCGTTGCCGGGGCGGCCAAAGAGACCCAGTACTTC	CSVAGAAKETQYF
-	TRBJ1-2	-	TRBV6-5	TGTGCCAGCAGTTACCGAGGGCCTGGGGACGGCTACACCTTC	CASSYRGPGDGYTF
few	TRBJ2-4	TRBD1	TRBV5-1	TGCGCCAGCAGCTCGGGAACAGGGGCCCCGTCCTCAAACATTCAGTACTTC	CASSSGTGAPSSNIQYF
few	TRBJ2-5	-	TRBV6-1	TGTGCCAGCAGTATCAACACGGCCCAAGAGACCCAGTACTTC	CASSINTAQETQYF
few	TRBJ2-1	-	TRBV6-6	TGTGCCAGCCACCCGACAGAAAACAATGAGCAGTTCTTC	CASHPTENNEQFF
few	TRBJ2-7	-	TRBV28	TGTGCCAGCACGGGGGATACGTACGAGCAGTACTTC	CASTGDTYEQYF
many	TRBJ1-4	-	TRBV5-1	TGCGCCAGCAGCCGGGGTACTAATGAAAAACTGTTTTTT	CASSRGTNEKLFF
few	TRBJ1-3	-	TRBV5-1	TGCGCCAGCAGCTTGGAACAGATCTCTGGAAACACCATATATTTT	CASSLEQISGNTIYF
many	TRBJ1-2	-	TRBV12-3/TRBV12-4	TGTGCCAGCAGGGCCGGGACGGCTACTAACTATGGCTACACCTTC	CASRAGTATNYGYTF
few	TRBJ2-5	TRBD1	TRBV4-2	TGTGCCAGCAGCCAAGGGGCAGGGGGCGGCCAAGAGACCCAGTACTTC	CASSQGAGGGQETQYF
many	TRBJ1-1	-	TRBV20-1	TGCAGTGCTCGGCGGGGGCGTGTCTCTGAAGCTTTCTTT	CSARRGRVSEAFF
few	TRBJ2-2	TRBD2	TRBV6-4	TGTGCCAGCAGCCGGACTAGCGGGTACACCGGGGAGCTGTTTTTT	CASSRTSGYTGELFF
few	TRBJ2-2	-	TRBV2	TGTGCCAGCAGGAGAGCACAGGGGGGGTGGATCGGGGAGCTGTTTTTT	CASRRAQGGWIGELFF
few	TRBJ2-1	TRBD2	TRBV5-1	TGCGCCAGCAGCGGAGCTCATGCGGGGGATGAGCAGTTCTTC	CASSGAHAGDEQFF
few	TRBJ1-2	-	TRBV12-3/TRBV12-4	TGTGCCAGCAGTTTAGCAGGGTCTAACTATGGCTACACCTTC	CASSLAGSNYGYTF
many	TRBJ2-7	-	TRBV5-1	TGCGCCAGCAGCATGGAGCTCGCGGGCAGCGAGCAGTACTTC	CASSMELAGSEQYF
few	TRBJ2-1	TRBD1	TRBV12-3/TRBV12-4	TGTGCCAGCCTCCCGGACAGGGGATACAATGAGCAGTTCTTC	CASLPDRGYNEQFF
once	TRBJ2-1	TRBD2	TRBV7-9	TGTTCCAGCAGCCACCACGTAGCGGGGGAGGAGCAGTTCTTC	CSSSHHVAGEEQFF
few	TRBJ2-2	-	TRBV7-9	TGTGCCAGCAGCCTCAACACGGCAATCCGAGTCGGGGAGCTGTTTTTT	CASSLNTAIRVGELFF
-	TRBJ2-4	TRBD2	TRBV6-2/TRBV6-3	TGTGCCAGCAGTTTCCCCACGACTAGCCGAAACATTCAGTACTTC	CASSFPTTSRNIQYF
many	TRBJ2-7	-	TRBV20-1	TGCAGTGCTAGATCGCCGGGCCGCACTGAGCAGTACTTC	CSARSPGRTEQYF